The sequence of this T cell receptor (beta chain) was determined in a study of PD-L1 blockade in urothelial cancer. Overall study context: Earlier, patients had received 0 to 3 chemotherapy regimens. Blood gave a median 141,255 T cells.

Here immunoSEQ multiplex PCR was the method, and the copy in TCRdb shows in-frame clones only, minus some. Altogether 84,000 or so clones are present, approximately 81% being singletons, with the ten largest covering 13% to 15%. The CDR3 contains 15 residues. Germline V gene sequence: CDR1 MNHNY, CDR2 SVGAGI (reference sequence). Losses at the gene ends were 4 bases for V and 2 bases for J; bases not matched to a gene: 4. Time point reported: pretreatment peripheral blood. Sampling of each patient yielded between 1 and 8 specimens, collected pretreatment and on-treatment. This rearrangement joins TRBV6-6 to TRBJ2-5; TRBD2 matches 10 bases. Sequencing was performed on PBMCs, taken around atezolizumab (anti-PD-L1) treatment. The sequence derives from a man in his fifties or sixties with urothelial cancer. The CDR3 region has the DNA TGTGCCAGCAGTTTCTCACTAGCGGGGCAAGAGACCCAGTACTTC. Amino acid sequence: CASSFSLAGQETQYF.